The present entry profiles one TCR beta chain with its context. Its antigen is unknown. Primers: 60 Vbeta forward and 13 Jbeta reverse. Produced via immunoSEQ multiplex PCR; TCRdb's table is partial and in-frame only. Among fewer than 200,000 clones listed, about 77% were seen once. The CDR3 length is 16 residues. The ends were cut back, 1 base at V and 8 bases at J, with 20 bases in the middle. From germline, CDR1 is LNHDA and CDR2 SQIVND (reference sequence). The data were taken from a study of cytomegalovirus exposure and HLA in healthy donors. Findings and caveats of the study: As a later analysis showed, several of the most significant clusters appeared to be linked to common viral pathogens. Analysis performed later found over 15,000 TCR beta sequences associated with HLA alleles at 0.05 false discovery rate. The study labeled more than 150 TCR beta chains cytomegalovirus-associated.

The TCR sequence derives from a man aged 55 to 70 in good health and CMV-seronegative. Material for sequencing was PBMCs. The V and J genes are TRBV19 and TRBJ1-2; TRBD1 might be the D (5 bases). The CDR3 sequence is CASSIGTGQGALGYTF. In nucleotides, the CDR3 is TGTGCCAGTAGTATAGGCACCGGGCAGGGCGCGCTCGGCTACACCTTC.